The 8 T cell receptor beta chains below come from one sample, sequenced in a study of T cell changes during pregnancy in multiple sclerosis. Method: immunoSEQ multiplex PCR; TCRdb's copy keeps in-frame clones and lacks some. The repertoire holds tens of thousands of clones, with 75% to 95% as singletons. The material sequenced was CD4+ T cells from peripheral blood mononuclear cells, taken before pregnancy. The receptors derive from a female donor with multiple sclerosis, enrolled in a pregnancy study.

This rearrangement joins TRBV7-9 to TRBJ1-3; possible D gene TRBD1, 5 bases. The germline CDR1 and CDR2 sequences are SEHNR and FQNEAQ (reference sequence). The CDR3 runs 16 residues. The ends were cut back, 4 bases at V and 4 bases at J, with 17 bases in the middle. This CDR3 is CASSSSSGMGGNTIYF. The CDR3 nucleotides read TGTGCCAGCAGCTCCTCTTCAGGGATGGGGGGAAACACCATATATTTT. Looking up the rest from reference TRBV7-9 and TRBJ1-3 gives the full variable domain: DTGVSQNPRHKITKRGQNVTFRCDPISEHNRLYWYRQTLGQGPEFLTYFQNEAQLEKSRLLSDRFSAERPKGSFSTLEIQRTEQGDSAMYLCASSSSSGMGGNTIYFGEGSWLTVV.

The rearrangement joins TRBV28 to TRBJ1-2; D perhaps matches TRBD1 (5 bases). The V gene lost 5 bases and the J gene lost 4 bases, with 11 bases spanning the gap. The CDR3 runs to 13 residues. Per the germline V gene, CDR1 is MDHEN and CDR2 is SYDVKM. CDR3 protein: CASSRAGFYGYTF. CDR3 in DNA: TGTGCCAGCAGTCGCGCAGGGTTCTATGGCTACACCTTC.

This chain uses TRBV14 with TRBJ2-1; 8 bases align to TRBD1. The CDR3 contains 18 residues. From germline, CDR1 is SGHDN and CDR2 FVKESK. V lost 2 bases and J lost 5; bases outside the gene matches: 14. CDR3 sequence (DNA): TGTGCCAGCAGCCAACTAATCGGACAGGGTCGAATTCACAATGAGCAGTTCTTC. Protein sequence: CASSQLIGQGRIHNEQFF.

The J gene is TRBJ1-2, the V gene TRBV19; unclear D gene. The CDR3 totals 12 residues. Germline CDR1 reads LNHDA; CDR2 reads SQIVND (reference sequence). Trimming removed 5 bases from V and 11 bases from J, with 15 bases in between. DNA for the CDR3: TGTGCCAGTAGTCCAGCGGCCCGGGTATACACCTTC. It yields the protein CASSPAARVYTF.

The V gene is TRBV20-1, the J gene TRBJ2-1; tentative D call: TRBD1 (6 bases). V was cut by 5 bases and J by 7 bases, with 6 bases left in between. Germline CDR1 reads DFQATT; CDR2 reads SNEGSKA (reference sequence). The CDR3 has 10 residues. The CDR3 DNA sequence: TGCAGTGCTCAGGGGAATGAGCAGTTCTTC. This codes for CSAQGNEQFF.

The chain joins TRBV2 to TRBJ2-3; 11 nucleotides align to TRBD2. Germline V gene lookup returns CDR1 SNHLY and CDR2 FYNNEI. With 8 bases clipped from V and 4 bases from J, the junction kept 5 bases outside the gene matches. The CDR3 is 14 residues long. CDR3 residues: CASSPGLAADTQYF. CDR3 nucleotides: TGTGCCAGCTCTCCGGGACTAGCGGCAGATACGCAGTATTTT.

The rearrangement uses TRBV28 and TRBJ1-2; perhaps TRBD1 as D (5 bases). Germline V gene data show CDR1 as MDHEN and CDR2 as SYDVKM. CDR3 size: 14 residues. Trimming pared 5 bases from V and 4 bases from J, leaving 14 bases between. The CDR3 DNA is TGTGCCAGCAGTACTGGGCAGGGTAGCTATGGCTACACCTTC. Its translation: CASSTGQGSYGYTF.

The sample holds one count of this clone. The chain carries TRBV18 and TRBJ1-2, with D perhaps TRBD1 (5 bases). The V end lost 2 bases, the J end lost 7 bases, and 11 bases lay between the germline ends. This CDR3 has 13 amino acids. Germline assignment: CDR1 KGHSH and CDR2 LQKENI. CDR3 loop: CASSPGAGGGYTF. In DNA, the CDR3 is TGTGCCAGCTCACCAGGGGCCGGGGGTGGCTACACCTTC.